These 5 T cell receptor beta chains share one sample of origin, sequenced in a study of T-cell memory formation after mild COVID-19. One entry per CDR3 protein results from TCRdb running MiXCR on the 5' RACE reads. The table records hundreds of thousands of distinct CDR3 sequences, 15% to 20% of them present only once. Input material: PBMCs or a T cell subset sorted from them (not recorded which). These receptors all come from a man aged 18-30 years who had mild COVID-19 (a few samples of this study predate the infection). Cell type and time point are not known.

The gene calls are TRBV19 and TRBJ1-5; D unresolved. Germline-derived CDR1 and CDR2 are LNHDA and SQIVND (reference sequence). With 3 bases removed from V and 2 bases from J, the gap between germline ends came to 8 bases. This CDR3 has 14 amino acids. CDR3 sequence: CASSMGNRNQPQHF. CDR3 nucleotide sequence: TGTGCCAGTAGTATGGGGAACCGCAATCAGCCCCAGCATTTT.

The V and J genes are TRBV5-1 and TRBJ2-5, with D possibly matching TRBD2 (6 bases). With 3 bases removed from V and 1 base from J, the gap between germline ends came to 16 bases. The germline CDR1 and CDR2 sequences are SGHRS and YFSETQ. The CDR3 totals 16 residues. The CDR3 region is CASSSGGRGSQETQYF. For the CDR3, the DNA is TGCGCCAGCAGCTCCGGCGGGCGGGGTTCCCAAGAGACCCAGTACTTC.

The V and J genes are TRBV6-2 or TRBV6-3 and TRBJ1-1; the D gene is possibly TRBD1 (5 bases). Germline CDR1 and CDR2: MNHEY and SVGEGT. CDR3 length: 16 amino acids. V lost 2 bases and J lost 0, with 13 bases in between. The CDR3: CASSYTVIQVNTEAFF. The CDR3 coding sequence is TGTGCCAGCAGTTACACGGTCATACAGGTGAACACTGAAGCTTTCTTT.

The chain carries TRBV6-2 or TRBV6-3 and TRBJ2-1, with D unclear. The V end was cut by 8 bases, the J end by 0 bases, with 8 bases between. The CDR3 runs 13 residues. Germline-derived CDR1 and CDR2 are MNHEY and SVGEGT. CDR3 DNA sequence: TGTGCCAGCGGATACTACTCCTACAATGAGCAGTTCTTC. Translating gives CASGYYSYNEQFF.

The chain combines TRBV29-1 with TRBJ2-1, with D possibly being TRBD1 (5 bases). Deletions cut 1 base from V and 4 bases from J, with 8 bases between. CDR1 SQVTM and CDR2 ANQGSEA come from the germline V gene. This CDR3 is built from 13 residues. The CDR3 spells CSVEVTEYNEQFF. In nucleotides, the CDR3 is TGCAGCGTTGAAGTGACAGAGTACAATGAGCAGTTCTTC.